This entry describes one T cell receptor (beta chain). What it binds is unknown. This record belongs to a study of OX40 agonist ivuxolimab in advanced cancers. Study-level background: Intravenous ivuxolimab at 0.01 to 10 mg/kg was given to patients every 2 weeks.

Produced via immunoSEQ multiplex PCR; TCRdb's table is partial and in-frame only. The sample consists of some 51,000 clones, 80% to 90% of them appearing once. The CDR3 extends over 14 amino acids. V was cut by 4 bases and J by 1 base, with 10 bases left in between. Germline V gives CDR1 SEHNR, CDR2 FQNEAQ (reference sequence). Study findings and constraints: Among expanded peripheral T cells, antigen specificity went undetermined.

The V gene is TRBV7-9, the J gene TRBJ2-5; D not resolved. The TCR sequence derives from an adult with an advanced solid tumor such as melanoma, head and neck, liver or kidney cancer. Here the sequenced sample was CD4+ or CD8+ T cells sorted from blood, taken in a trial of the OX40 agonist ivuxolimab. The CDR3 here is CASSSTMGQETQYF. In nucleotides, the CDR3 is TGTGCCAGCAGCTCTACAATGGGCCAAGAGACCCAGTACTTC.